This T cell receptor beta chain was profiled in a study of T cell responses to AZD1222 COVID-19 vaccine. The V segment lost 4 bases and the J segment 6 bases; nucleotides outside the gene matches: 8. The length of the CDR3 is 16 residues. Germline V gene sequence: CDR1 MNHNS, CDR2 SASEGT. The repertoire was sequenced with immunoSEQ multiplex PCR; TCRdb's copy has only in-frame clones and lacks some. This table has around 94,000 clones, roughly 86% appearing once. Sequencing used peripheral blood, obtained on day 0 of AZD1222 vaccination. The sequence was obtained from an adult in good health. The gene calls are TRBV6-1 and TRBJ1-6; 8 nucleotides line up with TRBD1. The CDR3 spells CASSAFAGTGNSPLHF. The CDR3 nucleotides are TGTGCCAGCAGTGCTTTTGCCGGGACAGGTAATTCACCCCTCCACTTT.